Reported below is one TCR beta chain. Using immunoSEQ multiplex PCR, the repertoire was profiled, and TCRdb retains in-frame clones only, with some absent. The sample consists of about 400,000 clones, approximately 90% of them appearing once. Treatment indicated: about 20 received Ad26.COV2.S at low or high dose, single or two shots; roughly five received placebo; per-sample allocation not given. At day 63 after the first vaccine or placebo injection, samples were drawn. These data come from a study of Ad26.COV2.S vaccination and SARS-CoV-2 variants. Trimming took 5 bases from V and 0 from J, leaving 20 bases between them. This CDR3 is 17 amino acids long. CDR1 and CDR2 from the germline V gene are SGHRS and YFSETQ.

Source: peripheral blood, taken in a trial of Ad26.COV2.S vaccine versus placebo. This sequence originates from a person between 18 and 59 years old who received the Ad26.COV2.S COVID-19 vaccine or a placebo. The V and J genes are TRBV5-1 and TRBJ2-5; D possibly matches TRBD1 or TRBD2 (6 bases each). The CDR3 spells CASRWGAALDDQETQYF. The CDR3 DNA reads TGCGCCAGCAGGTGGGGGGCCGCCTTAGACGACCAAGAGACCCAGTACTTC. Looking up the rest from reference TRBV5-1 and TRBJ2-5 gives the full variable domain: KAGVTQTPRYLIKTRGQQVTLSCSPISGHRSVSWYQQTPGQGLQFLFEYFSETQRNKGNFPGRFSGRQFSNSRSEMNVSTLELGDSALYLCASRWGAALDDQETQYFGPGTRLLVL.